These 5 T cell receptor beta chains came from one sample sequenced in a study of blood T cell repertoires in COVID-19. Method: immunoSEQ multiplex PCR; TCRdb's copy keeps in-frame clones and lacks some. Of 140,000 or so clones listed, approximately 92% are singletons. Input material: peripheral blood. These receptors were collected from a woman aged 55-69 years with active COVID-19.

The chain combines TRBV27 with TRBJ1-2, with TRBD1 identical over 7 bases. Germline values: CDR1 MNHEY, CDR2 SMNVEV (reference sequence). There are 15 residues in the CDR3. The junction had 17 bases not matched to a gene; V was cut back by 4 bases and J by 12 bases. DNA for the CDR3: TGTGCCAGCAGTTCGGACAGGTCCCTCTATCGGGGCCACACCTTC. It translates to CASSSDRSLYRGHTF.

The chain is built from TRBV5-1 and TRBJ1-2; TRBD1 matches at 8 bases. The junction had 1 base not matched to a gene; V was cut back by 4 bases and J by 2 bases. Germline CDR1 is SGHRS and CDR2 is YFSETQ. This CDR3 comprises 13 residues. The CDR3 spells CASSGQGNYGYTF. The CDR3 nucleotides read TGCGCCAGCAGCGGACAGGGAAACTATGGCTACACCTTC.

V and J are TRBV5-1 and TRBJ2-5; 7 nucleotides align to TRBD1. V was clipped by 4 bases and J by 2 bases; unmatched bases: 17. Germline V CDR1 and CDR2: SGHRS, YFSETQ. This CDR3 is 18 amino acids long. CDR3 sequence (DNA): TGCGCCAGCAGCCCTCGGGACAGAACAGGACCGGATCAAGAGACCCAGTACTTC. Amino acid sequence: CASSPRDRTGPDQETQYF. Complete variable domain (other parts from reference TRBV5-1 and TRBJ2-5): KAGVTQTPRYLIKTRGQQVTLSCSPISGHRSVSWYQQTPGQGLQFLFEYFSETQRNKGNFPGRFSGRQFSNSRSEMNVSTLELGDSALYLCASSPRDRTGPDQETQYFGPGTRLLVL.

The gene calls are TRBV29-1 and TRBJ2-7; 7 bases fit TRBD1. This CDR3 is built from 13 residues. V was clipped by 6 bases and J by 3 bases; unmatched bases: 8. Germline V gene data show CDR1 as SQVTM and CDR2 as ANQGSEA. CDR3 sequence: CSVEQGMGYEQYF. CDR3 sequence (DNA): TGCAGCGTAGAACAGGGGATGGGCTACGAGCAGTACTTC.

The chain is built from TRBV18 and TRBJ2-7, with 7 positions matching TRBD1. The CDR3 is 13 residues long. CDR1 is KGHSH, CDR2 LQKENI, per germline. Losses at the gene ends were 6 bases for V and 6 bases for J; bases not matched to a gene: 8. CDR3 DNA sequence: TGTGCCAGCTCGACAAACCGGGACAGCGAGCAGTACTTC. It codes for CASSTNRDSEQYF. Complete variable domain (other parts from reference TRBV18 and TRBJ2-7): NAGVMQNPRHLVRRRGQEARLRCSPMKGHSHVYWYRQLPEEGLKFMVYLQKENIIDESGMPKERFSAEFPKEGPSILRIQQVVRGDSAAYFCASSTNRDSEQYFGPGTRLTVT.